This is a list of T cell receptor beta chains from one sample in a study of blood T cells in healthy people across ages. One entry per CDR3 protein, called by TCRdb with MiXCR from the 5' RACE reads. The sample records roughly 700,000 distinct CDR3 sequences, 49% being singletons. The sequenced sample consisted of blood. The source is a woman in her fifties or sixties in good health. Both conserved end residues are part of each CDR3. The order of the fields is CDR3 length, V gene, J gene, CDR3 protein.

13	TRBV20-1	TRBJ2-3	CSPRTGITDTQYF
18	TRBV6-1	TRBJ2-6	CASGPRQGKRSGANVLTF
16	TRBV2	TRBJ1-2	CASTLQEGGGLYGYTF
16	TRBV20-1	TRBJ2-3	CSAISTGTGSADTQYF
15	TRBV7-2	TRBJ2-1	CASSLLDSSYNEQFF
18	TRBV7-9	TRBJ2-1	CASSPGTSGSPTFREQFF
15	TRBV28	TRBJ2-7	CASSIPKDGNYEQYF
15	TRBV12-3/TRBV12-4	TRBJ2-5	CASSWTGGRRKTQYF
15	TRBV7-2	TRBJ2-7	CASSLRGEGTYEQYF
14	TRBV7-2	TRBJ2-7	CASSARGSAYERYF
12	TRBV5-1	TRBJ1-6	CASSLFGSPLHF
14	TRBV4-3	TRBJ1-6	CASSLGTRDSPLHF
16	TRBV12-3/TRBV12-4	TRBJ1-2	CASSFIPLGQIPGYTF
14	TRBV3-1	TRBJ1-5	CASSQRGNSQPQHF
11	TRBV24-1	TRBJ2-7	CATADDYEQYF
14	TRBV5-1	TRBJ2-2	CASSPDRMAGELFF
16	TRBV28	TRBJ2-1	CASSLKGSGLYNEQFF
15	TRBV7-2	TRBJ1-1	CASSFQQGKGTEAFF
15	TRBV18	TRBJ1-1	CASSPQAVVGTEAFF
13	TRBV5-1	TRBJ2-7	CASSSGGTDEQYF
15	TRBV29-1	TRBJ2-3	CSVGLAGDFADTQYF
13	TRBV12-3/TRBV12-4	TRBJ1-6	CASKTGGNSPLHF
15	TRBV5-1	TRBJ2-3	CASSLEMTSTDTQYF
15	TRBV24-1	TRBJ2-2	CATSDPVTHTGELFF
17	TRBV13	TRBJ1-6	CASSFLTGGTLGSPLHF
12	TRBV20-1	TRBJ1-2	CSAKRGTDGYTF
16	TRBV5-6	TRBJ2-6	CASSLVGGTGANVLTF
16	TRBV7-2	.	CASSLISPGPQGTQYF
15	TRBV12-3/TRBV12-4	TRBJ2-5	CASSPGLGTGSRRYF
14	TRBV6-1	TRBJ1-4	CASSDDRRSEKLFF
14	TRBV7-2	TRBJ2-1	CASSLVSAGGEQFF
14	TRBV2	TRBJ2-3	CATRQGQGIDTQYF
15	TRBV28	.	CASSLTGDYRNEQYF
23	TRBV4-2	TRBJ2-6	CASSPKTDYRNRAEGSGANVLTF
15	TRBV7-8	TRBJ2-1	CASSITGGSYNEQFF
14	TRBV20-1	TRBJ2-7	CSGRQGWDPGEQYF
12	TRBV29-1	TRBJ2-2	CSVPLGTGELFF
13	TRBV6-6	TRBJ2-7	CASTHGGSYEQYF
17	TRBV20-1	TRBJ2-5	CSARRPGLAGVRETQYF
15	TRBV20-1	TRBJ2-1	CSARVFSGGINEQFF
15	TRBV9	TRBJ2-7	CASSVGGTGIDEQYF
13	TRBV27	TRBJ1-1	CASSLGSTTEAFF
16	TRBV30	TRBJ1-5	CAWSTYPGEFHQPQHF
13	TRBV28	TRBJ1-1	CASSLRDSRQAFF
13	TRBV6-2/TRBV6-3	TRBJ1-5	CASSGNRKQPQHF
16	TRBV20-1	TRBJ2-3	CSARSISGYSTDTQYF
14	TRBV20-1	TRBJ1-5	CSAREGTVNQPQHF
15	TRBV5-6	TRBJ1-2	CVSSILRDSVAGYTF
13	TRBV7-9	TRBJ2-5	CASSPPLAGVKYF